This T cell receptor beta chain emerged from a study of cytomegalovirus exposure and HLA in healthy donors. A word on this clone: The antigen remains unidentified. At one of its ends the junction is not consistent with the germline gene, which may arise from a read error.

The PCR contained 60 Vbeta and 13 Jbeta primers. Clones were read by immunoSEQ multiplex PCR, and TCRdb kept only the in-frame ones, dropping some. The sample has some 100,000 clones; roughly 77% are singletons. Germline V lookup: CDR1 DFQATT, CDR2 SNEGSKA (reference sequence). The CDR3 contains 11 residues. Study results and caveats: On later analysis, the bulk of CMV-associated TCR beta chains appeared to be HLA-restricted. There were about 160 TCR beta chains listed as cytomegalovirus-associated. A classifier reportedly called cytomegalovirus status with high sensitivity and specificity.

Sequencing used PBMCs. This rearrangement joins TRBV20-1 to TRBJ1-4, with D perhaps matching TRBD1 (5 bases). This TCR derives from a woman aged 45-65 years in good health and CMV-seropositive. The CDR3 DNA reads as TGCAGTGCTGAGCGCTCGAAGGGGTTAGTTTTC. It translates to CSAERSKGLVF.